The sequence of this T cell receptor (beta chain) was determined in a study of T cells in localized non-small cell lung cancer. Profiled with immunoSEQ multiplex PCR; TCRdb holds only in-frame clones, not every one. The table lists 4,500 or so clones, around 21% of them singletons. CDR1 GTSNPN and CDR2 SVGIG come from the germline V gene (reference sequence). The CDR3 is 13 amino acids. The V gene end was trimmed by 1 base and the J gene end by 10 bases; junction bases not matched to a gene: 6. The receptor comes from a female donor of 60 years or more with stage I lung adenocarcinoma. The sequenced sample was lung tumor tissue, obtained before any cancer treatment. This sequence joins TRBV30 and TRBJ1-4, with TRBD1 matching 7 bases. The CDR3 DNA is TGTGCCTGGAGTGATATGGCAGGGGGAAAACTGTTTTTT. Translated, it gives CAWSDMAGGKLFF.